The T cell receptor beta chain described here comes from a study of control samples from healthy donors and cancer patients. With 4 bases clipped from V and 6 bases from J, the junction kept 4 bases outside the gene matches. CDR3 length: 14 amino acids. Germline V gene lookup returns CDR1 SGHNT and CDR2 YYREEE (reference sequence). Sequencing was performed with immunoSEQ multiplex PCR; in TCRdb, only in-frame clones are kept and a portion is missing. The sample has roughly 120,000 clones; 70% to 90% are singletons. This clone has only one observation. The gene calls are TRBV5-4 and TRBJ1-1; 12 bases map to TRBD1. Sequenced: blood. The TCR comes from a man aged 45-60 years in good health. The CDR3 nucleotides are TGTGCCAGCAGCAGGGACAGGGGGCGCGCTGAAGCTTTCTTT. Translation: CASSRDRGRAEAFF.